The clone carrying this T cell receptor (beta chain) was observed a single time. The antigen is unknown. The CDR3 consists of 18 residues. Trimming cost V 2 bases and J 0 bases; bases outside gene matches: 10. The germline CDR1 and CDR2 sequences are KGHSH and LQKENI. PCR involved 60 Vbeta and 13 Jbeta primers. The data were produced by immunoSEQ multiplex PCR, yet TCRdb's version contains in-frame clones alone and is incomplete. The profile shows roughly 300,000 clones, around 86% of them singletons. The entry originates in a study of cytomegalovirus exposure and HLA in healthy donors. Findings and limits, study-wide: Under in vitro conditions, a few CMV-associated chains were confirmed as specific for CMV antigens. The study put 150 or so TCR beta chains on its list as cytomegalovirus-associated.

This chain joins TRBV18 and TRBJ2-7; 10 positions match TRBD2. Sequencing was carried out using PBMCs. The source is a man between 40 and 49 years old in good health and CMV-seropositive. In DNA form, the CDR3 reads TGTGCCAGCTCACCAGGGCCGCGAAGGACTAGCGGCTCCTACGAGCAGTACTTC. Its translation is CASSPGPRRTSGSYEQYF. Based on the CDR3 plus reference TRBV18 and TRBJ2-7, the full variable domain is NAGVMQNPRHLVRRRGQEARLRCSPMKGHSHVYWYRQLPEEGLKFMVYLQKENIIDESGMPKERFSAEFPKEGPSILRIQQVVRGDSAAYFCASSPGPRRTSGSYEQYFGPGTRLTVT.